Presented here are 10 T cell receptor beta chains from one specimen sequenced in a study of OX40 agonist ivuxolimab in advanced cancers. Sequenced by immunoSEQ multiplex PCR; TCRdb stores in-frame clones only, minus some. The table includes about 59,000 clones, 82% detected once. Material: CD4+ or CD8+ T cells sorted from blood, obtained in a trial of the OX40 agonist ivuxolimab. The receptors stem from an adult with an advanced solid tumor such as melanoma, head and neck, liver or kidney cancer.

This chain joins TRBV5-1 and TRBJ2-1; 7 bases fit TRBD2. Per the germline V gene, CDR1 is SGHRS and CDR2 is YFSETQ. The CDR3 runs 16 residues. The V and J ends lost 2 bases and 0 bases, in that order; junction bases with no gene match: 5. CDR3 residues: CASSFSSGPSYNEQFF. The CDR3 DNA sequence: TGCGCCAGCAGCTTTTCTAGCGGCCCCTCCTACAATGAGCAGTTCTTC.

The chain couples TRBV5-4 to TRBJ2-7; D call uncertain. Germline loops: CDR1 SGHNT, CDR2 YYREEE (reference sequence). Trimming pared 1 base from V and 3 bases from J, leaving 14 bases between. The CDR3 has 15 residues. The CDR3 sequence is CASSLYQVIDYEQYF. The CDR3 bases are TGTGCCAGCAGCTTGTACCAGGTCATCGACTACGAGCAGTACTTC.

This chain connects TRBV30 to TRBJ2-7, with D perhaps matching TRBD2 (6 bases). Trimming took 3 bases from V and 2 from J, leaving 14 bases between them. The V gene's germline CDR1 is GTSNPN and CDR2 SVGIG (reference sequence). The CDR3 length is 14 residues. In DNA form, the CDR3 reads TGTGCCTGGAGGGAGGGACGGGGGACCTACGAGCAGTACTTC. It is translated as CAWREGRGTYEQYF.

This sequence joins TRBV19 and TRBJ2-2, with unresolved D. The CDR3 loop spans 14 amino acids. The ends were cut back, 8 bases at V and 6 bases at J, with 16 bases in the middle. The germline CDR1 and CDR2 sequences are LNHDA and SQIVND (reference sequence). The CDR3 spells CASEIRYQAGELFF. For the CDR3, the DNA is TGTGCCAGTGAAATTCGGTACCAGGCCGGGGAGCTGTTTTTT. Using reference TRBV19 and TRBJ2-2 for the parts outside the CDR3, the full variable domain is DGGITQSPKYLFRKEGQNVTLSCEQNLNHDAMYWYRQDPGQGLRLIYYSQIVNDFQKGDIAEGYSVSREKKESFPLTVTSAQKNPTAFYLCASEIRYQAGELFFGEGSRLTVL.

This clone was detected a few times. CDR3 protein: CASAATGLNYGYTF. The CDR3 coding sequence is TGTGCCAGCGCCGCCACAGGCCTTAACTATGGCTACACCTTC. The V call is TRBV2, the J call TRBJ1-2; maybe TRBD1 (5 bases). Trimming removed 8 bases from V and 1 base from J, with 14 bases in between. The CDR3 sequence is 14 residues long. Germline lookup yields CDR1 SNHLY and CDR2 FYNNEI.

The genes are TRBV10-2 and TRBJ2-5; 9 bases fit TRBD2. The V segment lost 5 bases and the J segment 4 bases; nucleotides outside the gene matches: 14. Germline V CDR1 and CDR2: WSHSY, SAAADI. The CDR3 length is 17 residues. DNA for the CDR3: TGCGCCAGCAGTCCTCTACCGACTAGCGGAGGGGGAGAGACCCAGTACTTC. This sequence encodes CASSPLPTSGGGETQYF.

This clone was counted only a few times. CDR3 protein: CASSEFREANYGYTF. For the CDR3, the DNA is TGTGCCAGCAGTGAATTCAGAGAAGCTAACTATGGCTACACCTTC. This chain uses TRBV2 with TRBJ1-2; D is unresolved. The CDR3 length is 15 residues. V was shortened by 2 bases and J by 0 bases, with 10 bases between the two germline ends. Looked up from germline, CDR1 is SNHLY and CDR2 is FYNNEI.

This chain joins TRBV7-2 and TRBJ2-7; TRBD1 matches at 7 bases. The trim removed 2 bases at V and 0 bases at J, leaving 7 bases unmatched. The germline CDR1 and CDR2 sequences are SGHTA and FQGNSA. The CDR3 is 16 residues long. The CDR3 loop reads CASSLTLGTASYEQYF. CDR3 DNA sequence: TGTGCCAGCAGCTTAACTCTCGGGACAGCCTCCTACGAGCAGTACTTC.

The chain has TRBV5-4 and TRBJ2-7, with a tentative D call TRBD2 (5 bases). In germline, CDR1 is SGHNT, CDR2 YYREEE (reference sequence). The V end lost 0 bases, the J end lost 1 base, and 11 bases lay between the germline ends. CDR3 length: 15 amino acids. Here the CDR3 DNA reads TGTGCCAGCAGCTTGGAACCATGGAGGTCCTACGAGCAGTACTTC. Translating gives CASSLEPWRSYEQYF.

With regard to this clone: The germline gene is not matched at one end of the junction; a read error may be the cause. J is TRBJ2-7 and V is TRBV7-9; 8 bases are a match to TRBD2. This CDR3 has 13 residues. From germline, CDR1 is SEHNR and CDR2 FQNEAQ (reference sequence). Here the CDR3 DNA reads TGTGCCAGCAGCTTAAGGACGCTCGGACTAGCCGATTTC. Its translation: CASSLRTLGLADF.